This T cell receptor beta chain was captured by sequencing in a study of response to subunit inactivated influenza vaccine. The study's findings and limits: The authors suggested that every seasonal influenza vaccination recruits few new T cells.

This clonotype was seen more than once but under ten times. Its antigen remains unidentified. TCRdb reprocessed the RT-PCR reads via MiXCR and lists one record per CDR3 protein. The table lists 450,000 to 700,000 distinct CDR3 sequences, 13% to 15% of them singletons. The germline gives CDR1 MNHEY, CDR2 SVGAGI. V dropped 0 bases and J dropped 0 bases, with 8 bases sitting between them. This CDR3 region has 15 residues. This TCR came from a man aged 50 to 59 who received an inactivated influenza vaccine. The sequenced sample was PBMCs from blood, obtained approximately 13 days after vaccination. This chain links TRBV6-5 with TRBJ1-1, with a possible D match to TRBD1 (5 bases). The DNA for the CDR3 is TGTGCCAGCAGTTACTCTGGGGCGTTGAACACTGAAGCTTTCTTT. Its translation is CASSYSGALNTEAFF.